The rows below give T cell receptor beta chains drawn from one sample of a study of blood T cell repertoires in COVID-19. The data were produced by immunoSEQ multiplex PCR, yet TCRdb's version contains in-frame clones alone and is incomplete. This sample has 200,000 to 250,000 clones; about 85% occur once, and the top ten carry 15% to 20%. The sample consisted of peripheral blood. Every receptor here comes from a woman of 80 years or more with active or convalescent COVID-19. Each CDR3 is given with its conserved first and last residue.

V gene	J gene	CDR3 protein
TRBV20-1	TRBJ2-5	CSSSSSETQYF
TRBV7-3	TRBJ2-1	CASSAGTRGNNEQFF
TRBV9	TRBJ2-3	CASSAGGSNTQYF
TRBV11-3	TRBJ2-7	CASSLQISYEQYF
TRBV28	TRBJ1-5	CASSSGLPNQPQHF
TRBV30	TRBJ1-5	CAWDRDRGGQPQHF
TRBV18	TRBJ1-6	CASSPEGQGSPLHF
TRBV7-2	TRBJ1-4	CASTLTGRGANEKLFF
TRBV30	TRBJ1-3	CAWKRGLGNTIYF
TRBV15	TRBJ2-3	CATSRGAGITDTQYF
TRBV7-9	TRBJ1-1	CASSSGVRMNTEAFF
TRBV7-2	TRBJ2-4	CASSLDYARLIKNIQYF
TRBV6-6	TRBJ1-2	CASTTLSDRAYGYTF
TRBV28	TRBJ1-1	CASPPRGLVNTEAFF
TRBV5-1	TRBJ2-3	CASSDSYTDTQYF